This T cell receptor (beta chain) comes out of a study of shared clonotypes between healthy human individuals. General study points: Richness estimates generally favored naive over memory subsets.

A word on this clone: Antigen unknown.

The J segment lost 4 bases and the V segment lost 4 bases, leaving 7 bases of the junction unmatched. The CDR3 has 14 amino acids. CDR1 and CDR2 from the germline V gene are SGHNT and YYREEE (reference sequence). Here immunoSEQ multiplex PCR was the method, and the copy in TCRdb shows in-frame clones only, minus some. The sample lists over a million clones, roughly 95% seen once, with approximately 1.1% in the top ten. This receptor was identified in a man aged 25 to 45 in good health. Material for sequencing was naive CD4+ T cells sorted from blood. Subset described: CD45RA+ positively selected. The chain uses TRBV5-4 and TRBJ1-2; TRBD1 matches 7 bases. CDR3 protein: CASSPSPGGYGYTF. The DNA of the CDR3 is TGTGCCAGCAGCCCGAGCCCAGGGGGCTATGGCTACACCTTC.